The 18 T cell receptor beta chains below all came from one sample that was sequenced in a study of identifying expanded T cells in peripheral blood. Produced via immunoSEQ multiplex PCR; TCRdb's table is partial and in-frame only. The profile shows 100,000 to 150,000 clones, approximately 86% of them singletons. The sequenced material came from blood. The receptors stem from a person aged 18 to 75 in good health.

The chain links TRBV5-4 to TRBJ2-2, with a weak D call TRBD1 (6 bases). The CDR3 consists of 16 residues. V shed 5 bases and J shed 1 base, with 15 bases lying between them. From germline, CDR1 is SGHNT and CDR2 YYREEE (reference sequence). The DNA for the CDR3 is TGTGCCAGCAGTCCTGGGACAAATTTGAACACCGGGGAGCTGTTTTTT. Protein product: CASSPGTNLNTGELFF.

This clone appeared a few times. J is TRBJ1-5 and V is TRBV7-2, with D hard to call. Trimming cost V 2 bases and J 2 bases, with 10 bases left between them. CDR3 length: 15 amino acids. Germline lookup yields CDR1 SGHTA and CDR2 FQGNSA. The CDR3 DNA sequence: TGTGCCAGCAGCTTAATATCCGGCGGCAATCAGCCCCAGCATTTT. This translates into CASSLISGGNQPQHF.

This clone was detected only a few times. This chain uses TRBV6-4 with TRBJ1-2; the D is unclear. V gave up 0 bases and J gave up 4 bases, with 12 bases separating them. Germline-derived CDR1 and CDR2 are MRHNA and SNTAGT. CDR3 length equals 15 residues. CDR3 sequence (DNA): TGTGCCAGCAGTGACTCGACTTTGGCACCCTATGGCTACACCTTC. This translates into CASSDSTLAPYGYTF.

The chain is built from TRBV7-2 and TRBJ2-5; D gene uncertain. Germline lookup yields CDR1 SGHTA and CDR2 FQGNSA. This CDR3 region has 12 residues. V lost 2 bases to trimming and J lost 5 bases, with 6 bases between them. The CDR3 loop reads CASSLIGETQYF. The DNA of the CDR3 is TGTGCCAGCAGCTTAATCGGGGAGACCCAGTACTTC.

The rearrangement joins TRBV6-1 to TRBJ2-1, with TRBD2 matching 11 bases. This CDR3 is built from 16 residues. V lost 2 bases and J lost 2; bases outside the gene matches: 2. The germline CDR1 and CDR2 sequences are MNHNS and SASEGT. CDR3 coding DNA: TGTGCCAGCAGTGAAAATAGCGGGGGGGCCTACAATGAGCAGTTCTTC. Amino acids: CASSENSGGAYNEQFF.

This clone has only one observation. CDR3 loop: CASSFYPRDPQHF. The CDR3 DNA reads TGTGCCAGCAGTTTTTACCCCCGGGATCCCCAGCATTTT. The chain combines TRBV27 with TRBJ1-5; D is unclear. The V and J ends lost 3 bases and 10 bases respectively, with 13 bases between them. Germline V CDR1 and CDR2: MNHEY, SMNVEV (reference sequence). The CDR3 is made up of 13 amino acids.

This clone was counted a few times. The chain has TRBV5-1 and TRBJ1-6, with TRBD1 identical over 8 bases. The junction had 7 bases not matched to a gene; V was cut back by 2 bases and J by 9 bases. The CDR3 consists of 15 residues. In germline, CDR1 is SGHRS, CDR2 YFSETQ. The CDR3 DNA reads TGCGCCAGCAGCTTATTGACAGGGGACGGTTCACCCCTCCACTTT. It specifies CASSLLTGDGSPLHF.

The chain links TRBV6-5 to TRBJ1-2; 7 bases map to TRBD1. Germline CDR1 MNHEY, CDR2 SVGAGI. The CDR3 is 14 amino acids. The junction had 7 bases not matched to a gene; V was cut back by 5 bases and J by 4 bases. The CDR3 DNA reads TGTGCCAGCAGTGTACAGGGGCCCGTCTATGGCTACACCTTC. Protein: CASSVQGPVYGYTF.

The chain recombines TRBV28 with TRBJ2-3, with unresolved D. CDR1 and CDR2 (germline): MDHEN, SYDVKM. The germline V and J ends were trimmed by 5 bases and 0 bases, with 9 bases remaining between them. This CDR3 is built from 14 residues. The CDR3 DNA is TGTGCCAGCAGTCACGAGCCTAGCACAGATACGCAGTATTTT. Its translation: CASSHEPSTDTQYF.

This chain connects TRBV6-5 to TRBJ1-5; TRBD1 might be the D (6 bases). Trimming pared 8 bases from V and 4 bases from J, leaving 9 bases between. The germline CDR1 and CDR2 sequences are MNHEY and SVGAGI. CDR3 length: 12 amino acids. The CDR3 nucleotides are TGTGCCAGCTCAACAGGGAATCAGCCCCAGCATTTT. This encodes CASSTGNQPQHF.

CDR3 bases: TGTGCCGCCAAGGGGGCTAGCCTCACCGGGGAGCTGTTTTTT. Translation gives CAAKGASLTGELFF. The V call is TRBV6-5, the J call TRBJ2-2, with 7 bases fitting TRBD1. The germline gives CDR1 MNHEY, CDR2 SVGAGI. The V gene end was trimmed by 11 bases and the J gene end by 4 bases; junction bases not matched to a gene: 10. This CDR3 contains 14 residues.

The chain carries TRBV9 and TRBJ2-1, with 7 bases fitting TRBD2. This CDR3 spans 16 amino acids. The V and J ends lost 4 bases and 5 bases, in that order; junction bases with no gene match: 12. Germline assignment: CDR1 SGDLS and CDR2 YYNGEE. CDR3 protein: CASSPLGAGADNEQFF. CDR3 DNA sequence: TGTGCCAGCAGCCCCCTTGGGGCGGGAGCCGACAATGAGCAGTTCTTC.

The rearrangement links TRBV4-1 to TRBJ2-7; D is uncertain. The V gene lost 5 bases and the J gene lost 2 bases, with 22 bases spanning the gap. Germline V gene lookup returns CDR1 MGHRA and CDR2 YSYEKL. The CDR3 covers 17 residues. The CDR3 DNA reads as TGCGCCAGCAGCTCGCCTCGAACCGGGCCGATCACCTACGAGCAGTACTTC. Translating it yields CASSSPRTGPITYEQYF.

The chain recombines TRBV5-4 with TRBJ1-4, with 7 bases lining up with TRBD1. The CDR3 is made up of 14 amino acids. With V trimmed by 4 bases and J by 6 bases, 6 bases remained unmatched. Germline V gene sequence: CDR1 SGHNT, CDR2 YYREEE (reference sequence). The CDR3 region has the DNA TGTGCCAGCAGCCCTGACAGGGATGATGAAAAACTGTTTTTT. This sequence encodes CASSPDRDDEKLFF.

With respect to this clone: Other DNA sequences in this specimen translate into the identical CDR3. The CDR3 is CASSFPGAGNTIYF. In nucleotides, the CDR3 is TGTGCCAGCAGCTTTCCGGGGGCCGGAAACACCATATATTTT. The V call is TRBV5-4, the J call TRBJ1-3; a weak D match, TRBD1 (6 bases). V was pared by 2 bases and J by 4 bases, with 10 bases between. CDR3 length: 14 residues. Germline loops: CDR1 SGHNT, CDR2 YYREEE (reference sequence).

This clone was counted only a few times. Here the CDR3 DNA reads TGTGCCAGCAAGGATTGGGGGAGCTCCTACGAGCAGTACTTC. This encodes CASKDWGSSYEQYF. V gene TRBV6-1 combines with J gene TRBJ2-7; the D gene could be TRBD1 or TRBD2 (5 bases each). Trimming removed 7 bases at V and 0 bases at J, with 13 bases between. Germline CDR1 and CDR2: MNHNS and SASEGT. CDR3 length equals 14 residues.

CDR3 coding DNA: TGTGCCATCAGGGGACAGGGGAAAGACGAGCAGTACTTC. The encoded protein is CAIRGQGKDEQYF. V usage is TRBV10-3 and J usage is TRBJ2-7; TRBD1 aligns across 10 bases. The ends lost 6 bases at V and 5 bases at J; junction bases unmatched: 4. The CDR3 loop spans 13 amino acids. Germline-derived CDR1 and CDR2 are ENHRY and SYGVKD.

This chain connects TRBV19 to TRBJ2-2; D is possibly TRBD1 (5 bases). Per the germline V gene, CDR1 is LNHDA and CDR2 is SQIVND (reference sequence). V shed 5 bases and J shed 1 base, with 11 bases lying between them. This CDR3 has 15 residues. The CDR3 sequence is CASSYSDRNTGELFF. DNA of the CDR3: TGTGCCAGTAGTTATAGTGACAGGAACACCGGGGAGCTGTTTTTT.